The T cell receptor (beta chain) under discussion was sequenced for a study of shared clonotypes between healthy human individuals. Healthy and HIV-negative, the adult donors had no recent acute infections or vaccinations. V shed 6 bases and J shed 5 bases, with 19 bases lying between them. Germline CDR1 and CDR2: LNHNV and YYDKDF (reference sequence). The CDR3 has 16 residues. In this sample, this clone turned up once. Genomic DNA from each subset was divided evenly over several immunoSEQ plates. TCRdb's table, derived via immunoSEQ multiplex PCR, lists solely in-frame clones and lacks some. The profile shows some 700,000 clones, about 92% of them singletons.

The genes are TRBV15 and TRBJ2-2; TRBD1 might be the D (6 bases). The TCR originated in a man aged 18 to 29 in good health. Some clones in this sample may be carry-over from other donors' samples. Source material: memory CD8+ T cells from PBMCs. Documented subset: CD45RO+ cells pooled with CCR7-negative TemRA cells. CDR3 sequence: CATRVSVRGRTGELFF. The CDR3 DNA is TGTGCCACCAGGGTCTCCGTCAGGGGTCGGACCGGGGAGCTGTTTTTT.